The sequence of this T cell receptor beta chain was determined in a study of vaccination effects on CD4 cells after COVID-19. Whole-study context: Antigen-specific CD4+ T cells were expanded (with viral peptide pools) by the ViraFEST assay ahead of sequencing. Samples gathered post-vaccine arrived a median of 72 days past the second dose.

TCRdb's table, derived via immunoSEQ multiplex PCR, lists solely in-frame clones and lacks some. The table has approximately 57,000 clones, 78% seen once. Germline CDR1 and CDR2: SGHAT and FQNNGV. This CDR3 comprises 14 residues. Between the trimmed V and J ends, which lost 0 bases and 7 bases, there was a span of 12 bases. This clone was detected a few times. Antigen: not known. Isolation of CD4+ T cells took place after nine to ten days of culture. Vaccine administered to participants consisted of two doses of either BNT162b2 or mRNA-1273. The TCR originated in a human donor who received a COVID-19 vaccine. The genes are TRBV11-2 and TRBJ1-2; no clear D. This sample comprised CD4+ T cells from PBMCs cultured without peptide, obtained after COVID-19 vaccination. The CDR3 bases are TGTGCCAGCAGCTTAGAAAGGGCGGTGTCTGGCTACACCTTC. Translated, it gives CASSLERAVSGYTF.